These 21 T cell receptor beta chains were sequenced from one sample in a study of blood T cells in healthy people across ages. Next came a second PCR, run for about 6 to 11 cycles, which used a sample-barcoded 5' primer along with a J-beta primer mix. TCRdb re-analysed the 5' RACE reads in MiXCR, keeping a single row per CDR3 protein. Found here are 600,000 or so distinct CDR3 sequences, 25% to 35% of them singletons; the top ten hold around 16%. Sequencing input: blood. The origin of the receptors is a woman aged 80 or older in good health.

This clonotype was counted a few times. The rearrangement uses TRBV20-1 and TRBJ2-3; possibly TRBD2 for D (7 bases). The CDR3 has 16 residues. V dropped 1 base and J dropped 5 bases, with 19 bases sitting between them. Germline values: CDR1 DFQATT, CDR2 SNEGSKA (reference sequence). The CDR3 coding sequence is TGCAGTGCTAGAGCCCTTCGTTCAGGGGAGGGAGATACGCAGTATTTT. Amino acids: CSARALRSGEGDTQYF.

In its sample, this clonotype was seen a few times. Germline and junction disagree at one end, which may indicate a read error. The V and J genes are TRBV7-2 and TRBJ1-4, with 8 bases aligning to TRBD1. Germline V gives CDR1 SGHTA, CDR2 FQGNSA. This CDR3 is built from 15 residues. As DNA, the CDR3 is TGTGCCAGCAGCTTGGACAGGGCCATTAATGAAAAACGGTTTTTT. It translates to CASSLDRAINEKRFF.

This clonotype was counted at least ten times. For the CDR3, the DNA is TGTGCCAGCAGTGAAACCCAGGCGCAGTATTTT. Amino acids: CASSETQAQYF. This chain joins TRBV25-1 and TRBJ2-3, with D uncertain. V lost 2 bases to trimming and J lost 10 bases, with 7 bases between them. Germline values: CDR1 MGHDK, CDR2 SYGVNS. This CDR3 has 11 residues.

This clonotype was observed many times. The chain carries TRBV4-1 and TRBJ1-2; 7 bases line up with TRBD1. Trimming removed 4 bases from V and 8 bases from J; junction bases left unmatched: 13. The length of the CDR3 is 15 residues. Per the germline V gene, CDR1 is MGHRA and CDR2 is YSYEKL. CDR3 DNA: TGCGCCAGCAGCCGATCGACAGGGCGAAGTGAGGGCTACACCTTC. Protein sequence: CASSRSTGRSEGYTF.

A few counts support this clonotype. The chain has TRBV29-1 and TRBJ1-2; D may be TRBD1 (6 bases). Trimming shortened V by 8 bases and J by 8 bases, and 21 bases separated the two germline ends. CDR1 is SQVTM, CDR2 ANQGSEA, per germline. The CDR3 extends over 13 amino acids. The CDR3 DNA follows: TGCAGCTGCTTTGTCCAGGGGCTGGAAGGCTACACCTTC. Protein product: CSCFVQGLEGYTF.

In its sample, this clonotype was seen many times. The chain combines TRBV5-1 with TRBJ1-2, with 8 positions matching TRBD1. V dropped 3 bases and J dropped 4; count of bases not matched to a gene: 8. The CDR3 is 15 amino acids. Germline assignment: CDR1 SGHRS and CDR2 YFSETQ. The CDR3 DNA follows: TGCGCCAGCAGCTGGGACGGACAGGGCAGCTATGGCTACACCTTC. Amino acids: CASSWDGQGSYGYTF.

This clonotype has a count of ten or more. The chain's CDR3 is CASGFWDRQNEQYF. The CDR3 nucleotides read TGTGCCAGCGGGTTTTGGGACAGGCAAAACGAGCAGTACTTC. V gene TRBV27 combines with J gene TRBJ2-7; TRBD1 agrees at 8 bases. CDR3 length equals 14 residues. Looked up from germline, CDR1 is MNHEY and CDR2 is SMNVEV (reference sequence). With V trimmed by 8 bases and J by 5 bases, 11 bases remained unmatched.

This clonotype showed up many times. The chain links TRBV20-1 to TRBJ2-3; 8 bases agree with TRBD2. The trim removed 3 bases at V and 4 bases at J, leaving 9 bases unmatched. The germline gives CDR1 DFQATT, CDR2 SNEGSKA (reference sequence). The CDR3 consists of 15 residues. CDR3 sequence reads: CSARKSGGGADTQYF. The CDR3 DNA follows: TGCAGTGCTAGGAAGAGCGGGGGAGGGGCAGATACGCAGTATTTT.

This clonotype was seen only a few times. The chain couples TRBV7-6 to TRBJ2-2; 13 bases line up with TRBD2. Germline CDR1 SGHVS, CDR2 FNYEAQ. This CDR3 contains 19 residues. Losses at the gene ends were 1 base for V and 4 bases for J; bases not matched to a gene: 9. The DNA of the CDR3 is TGTGCCAGCAGCTTAGATGGGACTAGCGGGGCCTCGGGCACCGGGGAGCTGTTTTTT. Translated, it gives CASSLDGTSGASGTGELFF.

This clonotype was recorded a few times. It may be a read error: a sequence one base away is much more abundant. The gene calls are TRBV20-1 and TRBJ2-7; 7 nucleotides align to TRBD2. Germline assignment: CDR1 DFQATT and CDR2 SNEGSKA (reference sequence). CDR3 length: 13 amino acids. V lost 0 bases, J lost 6 bases, and 5 bases stayed unmatched. Here the CDR3 reads CSARDSGRGEQYF. For the CDR3, the DNA is TGCAGTGCTAGAGATTCAGGGAGGGGCGAGCAGTACTTC.

This clonotype was seen ten or more times. The rearrangement joins TRBV20-1 to TRBJ2-7, with 13 bases that match TRBD2. V shed 5 bases and J 6 bases; nucleotides not matched to a gene: 4. Germline V CDR1 and CDR2: DFQATT, SNEGSKA (reference sequence). There are 13 residues in the CDR3. CDR3: CSAGGTSGVEQYF. Written as DNA, the CDR3 is TGCAGTGCTGGAGGGACTAGCGGGGTCGAGCAGTACTTC.

This clonotype occurred a few times. The J gene is TRBJ1-2, the V gene TRBV6-6; D is uncertain. The CDR3 extends over 13 amino acids. Germline CDR1 MNHNY, CDR2 SVGAGI (reference sequence). V lost 7 bases, J lost 2 bases, and 11 bases lay in between. CDR3 coding DNA: TGTGCCAGCACGGAGATTTTAAACTATGGCTACACCTTC. It translates to CASTEILNYGYTF.

As for this clonotype: Just one base apart from a much larger clone, this may be a read error. The chain carries TRBV7-6 and TRBJ2-5; D is unresolved. V gave up 8 bases and J gave up 4 bases, with 2 bases separating them. CDR3 length equals 9 residues. Germline assignment: CDR1 SGHVS and CDR2 FNYEAQ. The CDR3 bases are TGTGCCAGCCGAGAGACCCAGTACTTC. As protein: CASRETQYF.

This clonotype was seen repeatedly, ten times or more. This chain connects TRBV6-5 to TRBJ2-5; TRBD2 aligns across 11 bases. Germline CDR1 reads MNHEY; CDR2 reads SVGAGI. The V gene end was trimmed by 4 bases and the J gene end by 2 bases; junction bases not matched to a gene: 3. The CDR3 is 15 residues long. CDR3 sequence: CASSFSGGVQETQYF. The CDR3 nucleotides are TGTGCCAGCAGTTTTAGCGGGGGGGTTCAAGAGACCCAGTACTTC.

Only a few counts were recorded for this clonotype. The chain recombines TRBV3-1 with TRBJ2-5; D is possibly TRBD1 (6 bases). Per germline, CDR1 LGHDT and CDR2 YNNKEL (reference sequence). The CDR3 consists of 18 residues. The V and J ends lost 4 bases and 4 bases respectively, with 25 bases between them. The CDR3 nucleotides read TGTGCCAGCAGCCCAACCCACCCTTTGACAGGAATGGCAGAGACCCAGTACTTC. This sequence encodes CASSPTHPLTGMAETQYF.

As for this clonotype: A much more abundant neighbour one base away suggests this may be a read error. This sequence joins TRBV12-3 or TRBV12-4 and TRBJ2-4, with 9 bases matching TRBD1. This CDR3 contains 13 residues. The CDR3 here is CAISRDRDDIQYF. Here the CDR3 DNA reads TGTGCCATCAGTCGGGACAGGGACGACATTCAGTACTTC.

This clonotype was seen at least ten times. V and J are TRBV5-4 and TRBJ2-1; D could derive from TRBD1 or TRBD2 (5 bases each). CDR3 length equals 13 residues. V dropped 2 bases and J dropped 8 bases, with 11 bases sitting between them. In germline, CDR1 is SGHNT, CDR2 YYREEE (reference sequence). The CDR3 here is CASSFPGRDEQFF. The CDR3 DNA follows: TGTGCCAGCAGCTTTCCAGGGCGGGATGAGCAGTTCTTC.

Details on this clonotype: A much bigger clone sits one base away, suggesting this may be a read error. The chain recombines TRBV3-1 with TRBJ2-1, with TRBD2 matching over 8 bases. This CDR3 spans 16 amino acids. Germline loops: CDR1 LGHDT, CDR2 YNNKEL (reference sequence). In nucleotides, the CDR3 is TGTGCCTGCAGCCACCCGCGACCGCGACTAGCGACTGAGCAGTTCTTC. Translating gives CACSHPRPRLATEQFF.

This clonotype was counted ten times or more. V usage is TRBV6-6 and J usage is TRBJ2-7; 9 positions match TRBD1. The junction had 16 bases not matched to a gene; V was cut back by 5 bases and J by 5 bases. The CDR3 sequence is 17 residues long. Germline V gene lookup returns CDR1 MNHNY and CDR2 SVGAGI (reference sequence). Here the CDR3 reads CASSPLLPGQGIDEQYF. The CDR3 bases are TGTGCCAGCAGTCCGCTTTTACCGGGACAGGGCATCGACGAGCAGTACTTC.

Turning to this clonotype: Here the CDR3 omits its conserved ending phenylalanine or tryptophan, so a read error is the likely source. The rearrangement links TRBV5-1 to TRBJ2-7, with D perhaps matching TRBD1 (6 bases). The CDR3 has 15 residues. Germline values: CDR1 SGHRS, CDR2 YFSETQ. V lost 0 bases, J lost 1 base, and 11 bases lay in between. CDR3 sequence: CASSLEGGLSYEQYN. CDR3 nucleotide sequence: TGCGCCAGCAGCTTGGAAGGGGGTTTGTCCTACGAGCAGTACAAC.

Only a few counts were recorded for this clonotype. The chain links TRBV2 to TRBJ1-4, with 7 bases that match TRBD1. The CDR3 is made up of 15 amino acids. CDR1 SNHLY and CDR2 FYNNEI come from the germline V gene. Trimming cost V 0 bases and J 12 bases; bases outside gene matches: 10. The chain's CDR3 is CASSEAPRQGRELFF. In DNA, the CDR3 is TGTGCCAGCAGTGAAGCGCCTAGACAGGGACGGGAACTGTTTTTT. The full variable domain, completed using reference TRBV2 and TRBJ1-4, is EPEVTQTPSHQVTQMGQEVILRCVPISNHLYFYWYRQILGQKVEFLVSFYNNEISEKSEIFDDQFSVERPDGSNFTLKIRSTKLEDSAMYFCASSEAPRQGRELFFGSGTQLSVL.